The present T cell receptor beta chain was sequenced within a study of a mutant IDH1 vaccine in newly diagnosed glioma. Specified time point: week 5, during vaccination. Topical imiquimod accompanied each vaccine dose, which consisted of 300 ug of mutant IDH1 20-mer peptide. Regarding this clone: Its antigen is unknown.

Using immunoSEQ multiplex PCR, the repertoire was profiled, and TCRdb retains in-frame clones only, with some absent. The table records tens of thousands of clones, more than 70% of them present only once. The CDR3 extends over 16 amino acids. V was pared by 11 bases and J by 1 base, with 16 bases of the junction left unmatched. Germline lookup yields CDR1 MNHEY and CDR2 SMNVEV (reference sequence). The chain links TRBV27 to TRBJ1-1, with 7 bases identical to TRBD1. Sequencing was performed on PBMCs, taken from a glioma patient whose treatment included an IDH1 peptide vaccine. The receptor's source is a middle-aged woman with glioma. This chain's CDR3 is CAGEGDSSFENTEAFF. CDR3 coding DNA: TGTGCCGGGGAAGGGGACAGCTCCTTTGAGAACACTGAAGCTTTCTTT.